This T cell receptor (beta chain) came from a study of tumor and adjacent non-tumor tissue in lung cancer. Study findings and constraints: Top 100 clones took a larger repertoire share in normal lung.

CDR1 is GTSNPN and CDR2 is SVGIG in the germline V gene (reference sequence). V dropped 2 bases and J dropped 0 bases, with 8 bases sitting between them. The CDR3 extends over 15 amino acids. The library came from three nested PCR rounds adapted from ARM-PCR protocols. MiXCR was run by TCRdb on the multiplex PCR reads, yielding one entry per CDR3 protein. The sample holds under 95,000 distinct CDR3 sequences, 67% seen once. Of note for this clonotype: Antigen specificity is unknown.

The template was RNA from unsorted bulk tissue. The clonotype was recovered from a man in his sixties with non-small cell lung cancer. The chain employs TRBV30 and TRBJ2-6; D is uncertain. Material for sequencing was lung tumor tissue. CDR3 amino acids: CAWSTPDSGANVLTF. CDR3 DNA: TGTGCCTGGAGTACGCCGGACTCTGGGGCCAACGTCCTGACTTTC.